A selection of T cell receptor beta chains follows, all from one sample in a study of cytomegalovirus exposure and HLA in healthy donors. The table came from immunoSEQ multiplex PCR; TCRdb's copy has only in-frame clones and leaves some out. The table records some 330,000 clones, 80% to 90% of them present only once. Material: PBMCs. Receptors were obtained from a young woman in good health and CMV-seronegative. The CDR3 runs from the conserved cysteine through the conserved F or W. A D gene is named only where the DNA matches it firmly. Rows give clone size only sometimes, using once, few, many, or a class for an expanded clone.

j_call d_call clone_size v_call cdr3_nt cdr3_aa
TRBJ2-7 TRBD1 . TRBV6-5 TGTGCCAGCAGGAGGACAGGGGTTAACGACGAGCAGTACTTC CASRRTGVNDEQYF
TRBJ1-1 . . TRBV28 TGTGCCAGCAGCCAGGGTTGGACTGAAGCTTTCTTT CASSQGWTEAFF
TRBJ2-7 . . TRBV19 TGTGCCAGTAGTAGTGGCGGTAGGACCTACGAGCAGTACTTC CASSSGGRTYEQYF
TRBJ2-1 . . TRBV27 TGTGCCAGCAGTTTATCGTTGGGTTCGGAGGCTGAGCAGTTCTTC CASSLSLGSEAEQFF
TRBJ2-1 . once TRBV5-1 TGCGCCAGCAGCTCCGGCGGCGGGTACAATGAGCAGTTCTTC CASSSGGGYNEQFF
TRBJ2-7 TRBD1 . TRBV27 TGTGCCAGCAGCCGGGACAGGTCTTACGAGCAGTACTTC CASSRDRSYEQYF
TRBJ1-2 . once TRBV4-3 TGCGCCAGCAGCCAAGGTGAGGGAAACTATGGCTACACCTTC CASSQGEGNYGYTF
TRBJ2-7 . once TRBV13 TGTGCCAGCAGCTTGGTAGACAGACCCTACGAGCAGTACTTC CASSLVDRPYEQYF
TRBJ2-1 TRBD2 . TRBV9 TGTGCCAGCAGCGCCCTTAGCGGGAGGGCCCATGAGCAGTTCTTC CASSALSGRAHEQFF
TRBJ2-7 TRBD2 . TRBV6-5 TGTGCCAGCAGTTTCCGTGGGACTAGGTACGAGCAGTACTTC CASSFRGTRYEQYF
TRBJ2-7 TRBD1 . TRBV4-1 TGCGCCAGCAGCCAGGTTGGGACAGGGGTCTACGAGCAGTACTTC CASSQVGTGVYEQYF
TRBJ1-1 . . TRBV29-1 TGCAGCGTTGACAGGGGACGAAGGACTGAAGCTTTCTTT CSVDRGRRTEAFF
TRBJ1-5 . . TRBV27 TGTGCCAGCAGTCTTACATCGGGACACAATAGCAATCAGCCCCAGCATTTT CASSLTSGHNSNQPQHF
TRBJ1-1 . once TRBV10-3 TGTGCCATCAGTGACCTACAGGGAAAGAACACTGAAGCTTTCTTT CAISDLQGKNTEAFF
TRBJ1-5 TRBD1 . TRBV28 TGTGCCAGCAGTTTAAGACAGGGGGCAGGCAATCAGCCCCAGCATTTT CASSLRQGAGNQPQHF
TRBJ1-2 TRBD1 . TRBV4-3 TGCGCCAGCACGAGGGGACAGGGGGAATATGGCTACACCTTC CASTRGQGEYGYTF
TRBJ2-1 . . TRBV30 TGTGCCTGGAACGCGGGGCTCCAGGCGGATGAGCAGTTCTTC CAWNAGLQADEQFF
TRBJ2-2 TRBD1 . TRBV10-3 TGTGCCATCAGCCCCGGGACAGGGAAGGCCGGGGAGCTGTTTTTT CAISPGTGKAGELFF
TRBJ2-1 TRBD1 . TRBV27 TGTGCCAGCACCCAAGGGGGACAGAGAGACAATGAGCAGTTCTTC CASTQGGQRDNEQFF
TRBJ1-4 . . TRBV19 TGTGCCAGTAGTCTCAAACTCCTGGAGGGGGAAAAACTGTTTTTT CASSLKLLEGEKLFF
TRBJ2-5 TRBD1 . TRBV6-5 TGTGCCAGCGGACAGGGTTCGGAGACCCAGTACTTC CASGQGSETQYF